Included here is one TCR beta chain sequence, with context. The data derive from a study of blood T cell repertoires in COVID-19. Study information: Material from acute and convalescent COVID-19 was sourced from the United States, Italy and Spain. Sources were T cells, B-cell-depleted T cells, or PBMCs; the material itself was cDNA or gDNA.

Followed longitudinally, the Seattle patients had been enrolled during active infection. Original processing methods: Amplification from reference gene primers served as the basis for estimated nucleated cell counts. The data were produced by immunoSEQ multiplex PCR, yet TCRdb's version contains in-frame clones alone and is incomplete. That table is the source of V, J and clone size, and D and trimming were worked out from the DNA. The repertoire holds around 160,000 clones, with 80% to 90% as singletons. Trimming pared 0 bases from V and 0 bases from J, leaving 15 bases between. CDR1 and CDR2 (germline): LNHNV, YYDKDF (reference sequence). The CDR3 length is 18 residues.

The sequenced material came from peripheral blood. This clonotype was sampled from a man between 18 and 35 years old with COVID-19, enrolled during active disease. This chain joins TRBV15 and TRBJ2-1, with D possibly TRBD2 on 5 matching bases. The CDR3 region has the DNA TGTGCCACCAGCAGAGATCGGTGGGAGCGGAGCTCCTACAATGAGCAGTTCTTC. Amino acid sequence: CATSRDRWERSSYNEQFF.